The entry below gives a single T cell receptor (beta chain) sequence along with its context. Its antigen remains unidentified. cDNA synthesis used the whole RNA isolate, giving expressed TCRB sequences. Repertoires were generated with immunoSEQ multiplex PCR, while TCRdb's copy carries only in-frame clones and drops some. The sample lists around 44,000 clones, just over 50% seen once, with about 2.1% in the top ten. The data derive from a study of beta chain features in type 1 diabetes. The study, taken as a whole, reports: Although PCR might favor shorter templates, it would do so equally in patients and controls. Possibly, sequencing cDNA over-represented cells that had high TCR expression levels.

This sequence originates from a woman aged 18-29 years in good health. The sequenced sample was Tregs from blood.

The CDR3 is CASSLFRADRETQYF. The CDR3 DNA reads as TGTGCCAGCAGCTTGTTTCGAGCGGACCGAGAGACCCAGTACTTC. This chain uses TRBV7-2 with TRBJ2-5, with a possible D match to TRBD2 (5 bases). The CDR3 sequence is 15 residues long. The V gene's germline CDR1 is SGHTA and CDR2 FQGNSA. Trimming took off 3 bases at V and 4 bases at J, with 15 bases between the two ends.